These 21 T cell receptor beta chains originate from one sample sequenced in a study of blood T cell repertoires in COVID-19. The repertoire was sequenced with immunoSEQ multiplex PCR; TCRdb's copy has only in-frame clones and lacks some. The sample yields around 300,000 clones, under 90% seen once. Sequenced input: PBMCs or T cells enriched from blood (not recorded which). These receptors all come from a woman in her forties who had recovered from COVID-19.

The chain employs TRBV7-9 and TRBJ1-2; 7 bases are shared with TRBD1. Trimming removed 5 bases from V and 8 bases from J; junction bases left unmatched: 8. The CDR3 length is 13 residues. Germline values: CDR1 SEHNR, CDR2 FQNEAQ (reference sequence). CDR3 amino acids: CASSLTGVEGYTF. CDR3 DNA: TGTGCCAGCAGCCTCACAGGGGTGGAGGGCTACACCTTC. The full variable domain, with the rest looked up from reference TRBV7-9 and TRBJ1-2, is DTGVSQNPRHKITKRGQNVTFRCDPISEHNRLYWYRQTLGQGPEFLTYFQNEAQLEKSRLLSDRFSAERPKGSFSTLEIQRTEQGDSAMYLCASSLTGVEGYTFGSGTRLTVV.

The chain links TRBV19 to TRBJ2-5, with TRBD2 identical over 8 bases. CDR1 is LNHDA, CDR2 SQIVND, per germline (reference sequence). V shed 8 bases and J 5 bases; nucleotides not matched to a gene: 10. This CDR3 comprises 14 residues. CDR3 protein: CASWAGGTGETQYF. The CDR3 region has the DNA TGTGCCAGTTGGGCGGGGGGAACGGGGGAGACCCAGTACTTC.

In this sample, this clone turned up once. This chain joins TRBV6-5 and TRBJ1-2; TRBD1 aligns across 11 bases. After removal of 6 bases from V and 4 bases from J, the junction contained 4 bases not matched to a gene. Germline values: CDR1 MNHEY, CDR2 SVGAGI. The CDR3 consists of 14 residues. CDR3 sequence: CASRPDRGPYGYTF. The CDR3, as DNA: TGTGCCAGCAGACCGGACAGGGGGCCCTATGGCTACACCTTC.

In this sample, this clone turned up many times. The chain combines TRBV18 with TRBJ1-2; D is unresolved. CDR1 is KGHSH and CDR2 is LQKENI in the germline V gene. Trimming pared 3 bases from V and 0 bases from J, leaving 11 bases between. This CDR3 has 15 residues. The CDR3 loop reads CASSPSRDANYGYTF. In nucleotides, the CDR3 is TGTGCCAGCTCACCTTCGAGGGATGCTAACTATGGCTACACCTTC.

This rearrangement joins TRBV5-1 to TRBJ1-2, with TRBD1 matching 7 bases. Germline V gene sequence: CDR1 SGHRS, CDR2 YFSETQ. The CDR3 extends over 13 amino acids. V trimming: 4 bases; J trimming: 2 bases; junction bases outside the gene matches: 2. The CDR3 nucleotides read TGCGCCAGCAGCGAGGGACAGAACTATGGCTACACCTTC. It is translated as CASSEGQNYGYTF.

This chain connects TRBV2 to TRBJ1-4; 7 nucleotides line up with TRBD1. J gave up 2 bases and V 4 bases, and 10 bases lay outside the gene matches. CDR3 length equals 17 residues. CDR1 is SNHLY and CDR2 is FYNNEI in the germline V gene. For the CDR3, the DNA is TGTGCCAGCAGTGCCGACAGGGCCGTGTTGACTAATGAAAAACTGTTTTTT. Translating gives CASSADRAVLTNEKLFF.

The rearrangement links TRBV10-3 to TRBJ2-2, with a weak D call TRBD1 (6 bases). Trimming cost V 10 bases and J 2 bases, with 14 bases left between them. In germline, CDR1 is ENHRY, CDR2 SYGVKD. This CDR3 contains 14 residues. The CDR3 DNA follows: TGTGCCACAGGGGACGGACCTAACACCGGGGAGCTGTTTTTT. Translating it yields CATGDGPNTGELFF.

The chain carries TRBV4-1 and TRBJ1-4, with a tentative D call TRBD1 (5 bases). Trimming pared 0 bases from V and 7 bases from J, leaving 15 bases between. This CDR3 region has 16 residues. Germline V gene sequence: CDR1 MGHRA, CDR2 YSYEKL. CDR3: CASSQDLRGPGEKLFF. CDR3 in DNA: TGCGCCAGCAGCCAAGATCTTAGGGGTCCAGGTGAAAAACTGTTTTTT.

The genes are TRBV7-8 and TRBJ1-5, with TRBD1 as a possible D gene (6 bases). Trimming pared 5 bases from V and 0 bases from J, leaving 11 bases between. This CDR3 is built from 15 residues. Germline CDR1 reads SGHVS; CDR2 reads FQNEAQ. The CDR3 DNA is TGTGCCAGCAGCCGGGGGGCCATTAGCAATCAGCCCCAGCATTTT. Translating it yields CASSRGAISNQPQHF. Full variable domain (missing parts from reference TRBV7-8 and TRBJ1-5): GAGVSQSPRYKVAKRGQDVALRCDPISGHVSLFWYQQALGQGPEFLTYFQNEAQLDKSGLPSDRFFAERPEGSVSTLKIQRTQQEDSAVYLCASSRGAISNQPQHFGDGTRLSIL.

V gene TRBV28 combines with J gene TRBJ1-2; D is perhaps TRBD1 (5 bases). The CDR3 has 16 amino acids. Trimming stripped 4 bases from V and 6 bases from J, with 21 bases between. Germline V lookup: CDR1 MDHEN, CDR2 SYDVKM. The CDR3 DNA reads TGTGCCAGCAGTTCCCTCGGGGGGATAGGGATCAATGGCTACACCTTC. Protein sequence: CASSSLGGIGINGYTF.

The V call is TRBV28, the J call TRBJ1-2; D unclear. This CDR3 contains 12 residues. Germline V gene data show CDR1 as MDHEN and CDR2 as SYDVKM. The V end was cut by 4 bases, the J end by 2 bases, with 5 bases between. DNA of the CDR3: TGTGCCAGCAGTTCCGGGAACTATGGCTACACCTTC. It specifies CASSSGNYGYTF.

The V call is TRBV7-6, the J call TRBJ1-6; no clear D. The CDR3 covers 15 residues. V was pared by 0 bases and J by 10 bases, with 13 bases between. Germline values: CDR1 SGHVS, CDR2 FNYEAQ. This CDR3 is CASSLAPPTGSPLHF. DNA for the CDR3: TGTGCCAGCAGCTTAGCTCCCCCCACCGGGTCACCCCTCCACTTT.

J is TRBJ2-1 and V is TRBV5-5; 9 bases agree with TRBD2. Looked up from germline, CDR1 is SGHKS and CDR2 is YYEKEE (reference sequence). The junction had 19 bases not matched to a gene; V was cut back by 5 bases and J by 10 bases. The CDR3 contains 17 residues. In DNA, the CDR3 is TGTGCCAGCAGGCCCATCCCGGGGAGTAGCGGGAGCGGGGAGCAGTTCTTC. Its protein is CASRPIPGSSGSGEQFF.

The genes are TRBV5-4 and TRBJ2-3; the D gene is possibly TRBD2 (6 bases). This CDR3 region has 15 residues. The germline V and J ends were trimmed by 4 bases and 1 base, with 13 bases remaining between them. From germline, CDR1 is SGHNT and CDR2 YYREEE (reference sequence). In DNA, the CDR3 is TGTGCCAGCAGCGCGAGGACTACCCGCACAGATACGCAGTATTTT. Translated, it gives CASSARTTRTDTQYF.

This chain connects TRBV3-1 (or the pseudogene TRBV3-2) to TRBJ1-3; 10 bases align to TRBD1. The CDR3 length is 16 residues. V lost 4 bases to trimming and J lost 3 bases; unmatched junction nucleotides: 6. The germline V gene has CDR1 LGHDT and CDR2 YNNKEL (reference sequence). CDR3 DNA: TGTGCCAGCAGCCCCCAAGGGACAGGGGTTGGAAACACCATATATTTT. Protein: CASSPQGTGVGNTIYF.

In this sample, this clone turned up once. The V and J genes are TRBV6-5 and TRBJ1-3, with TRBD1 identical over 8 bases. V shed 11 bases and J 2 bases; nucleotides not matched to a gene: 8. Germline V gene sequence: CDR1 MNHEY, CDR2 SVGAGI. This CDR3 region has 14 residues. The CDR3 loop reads CAGQGARTGNTIYF. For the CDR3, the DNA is TGTGCCGGCCAGGGGGCAAGGACTGGAAACACCATATATTTT.

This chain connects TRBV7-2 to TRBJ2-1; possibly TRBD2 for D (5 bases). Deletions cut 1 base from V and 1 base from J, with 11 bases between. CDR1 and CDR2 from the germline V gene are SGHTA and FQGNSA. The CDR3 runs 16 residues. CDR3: CASSLVALPSYNEQFF. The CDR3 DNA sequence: TGTGCCAGCAGCTTAGTAGCGCTACCGTCCTACAATGAGCAGTTCTTC.

CDR3 bases: TGTGCCAGCACCGGTCGGAATGAGCAGTTCTTC. Translation: CASTGRNEQFF. J is TRBJ2-1 and V is TRBV7-9, with D hard to call. The V gene's germline CDR1 is SEHNR and CDR2 FQNEAQ (reference sequence). The CDR3 totals 11 residues. The V end was cut by 7 bases, the J end by 7 bases, with 8 bases between. Filled out from reference TRBV7-9 and TRBJ2-1, the complete variable domain reads DTGVSQNPRHKITKRGQNVTFRCDPISEHNRLYWYRQTLGQGPEFLTYFQNEAQLEKSRLLSDRFSAERPKGSFSTLEIQRTEQGDSAMYLCASTGRNEQFFGPGTRLTVL.

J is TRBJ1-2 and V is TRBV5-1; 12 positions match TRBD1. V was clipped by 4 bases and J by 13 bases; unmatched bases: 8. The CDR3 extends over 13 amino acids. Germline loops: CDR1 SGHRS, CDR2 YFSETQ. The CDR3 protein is CASSPGTGGFGTF. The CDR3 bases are TGCGCCAGCAGCCCCGGGACAGGGGGCTTCGGCACCTTC.

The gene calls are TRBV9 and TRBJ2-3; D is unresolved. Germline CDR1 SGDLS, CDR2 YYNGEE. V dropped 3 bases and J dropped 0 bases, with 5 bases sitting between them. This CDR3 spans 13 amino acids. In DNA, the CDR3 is TGTGCCAGCAGCGGAACTAGCACAGATACGCAGTATTTT. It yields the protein CASSGTSTDTQYF.

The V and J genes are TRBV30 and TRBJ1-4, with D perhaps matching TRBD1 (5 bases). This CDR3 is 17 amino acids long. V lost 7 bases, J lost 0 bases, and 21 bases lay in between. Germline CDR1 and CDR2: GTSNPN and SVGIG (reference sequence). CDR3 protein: CASEVDRRYTTNEKLFF. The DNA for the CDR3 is TGTGCCTCGGAAGTAGACAGACGATACACAACTAATGAAAAACTGTTTTTT.